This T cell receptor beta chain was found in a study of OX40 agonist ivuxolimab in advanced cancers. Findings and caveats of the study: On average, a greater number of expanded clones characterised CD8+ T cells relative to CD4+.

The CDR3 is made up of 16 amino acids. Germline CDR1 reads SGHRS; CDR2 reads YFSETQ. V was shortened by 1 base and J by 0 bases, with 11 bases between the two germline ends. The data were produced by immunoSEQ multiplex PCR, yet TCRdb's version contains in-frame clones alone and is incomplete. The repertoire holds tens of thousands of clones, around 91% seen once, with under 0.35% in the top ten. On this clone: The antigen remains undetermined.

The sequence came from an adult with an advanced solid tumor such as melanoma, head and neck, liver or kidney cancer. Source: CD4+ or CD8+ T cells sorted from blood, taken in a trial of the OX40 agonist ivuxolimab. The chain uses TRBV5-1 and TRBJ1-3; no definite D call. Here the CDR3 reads CASSLPSQDSGNTIYF. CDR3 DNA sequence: TGCGCCAGCAGCTTGCCCTCTCAGGACTCTGGAAACACCATATATTTT.